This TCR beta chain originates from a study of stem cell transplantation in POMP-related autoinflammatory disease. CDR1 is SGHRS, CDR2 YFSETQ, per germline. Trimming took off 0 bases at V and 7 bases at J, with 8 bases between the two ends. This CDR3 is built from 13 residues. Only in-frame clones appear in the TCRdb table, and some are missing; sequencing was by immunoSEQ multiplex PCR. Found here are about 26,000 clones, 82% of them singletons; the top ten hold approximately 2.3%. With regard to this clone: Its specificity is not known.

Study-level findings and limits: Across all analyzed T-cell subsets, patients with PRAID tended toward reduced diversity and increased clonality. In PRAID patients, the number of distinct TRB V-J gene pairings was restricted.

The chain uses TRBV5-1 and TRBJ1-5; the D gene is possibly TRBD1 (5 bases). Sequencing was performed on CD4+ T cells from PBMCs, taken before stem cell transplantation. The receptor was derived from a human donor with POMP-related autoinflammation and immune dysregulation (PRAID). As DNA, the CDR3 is TGCGCCAGCAGCTTGGGTAGGGACCAGCCCCAGCATTTT. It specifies CASSLGRDQPQHF.